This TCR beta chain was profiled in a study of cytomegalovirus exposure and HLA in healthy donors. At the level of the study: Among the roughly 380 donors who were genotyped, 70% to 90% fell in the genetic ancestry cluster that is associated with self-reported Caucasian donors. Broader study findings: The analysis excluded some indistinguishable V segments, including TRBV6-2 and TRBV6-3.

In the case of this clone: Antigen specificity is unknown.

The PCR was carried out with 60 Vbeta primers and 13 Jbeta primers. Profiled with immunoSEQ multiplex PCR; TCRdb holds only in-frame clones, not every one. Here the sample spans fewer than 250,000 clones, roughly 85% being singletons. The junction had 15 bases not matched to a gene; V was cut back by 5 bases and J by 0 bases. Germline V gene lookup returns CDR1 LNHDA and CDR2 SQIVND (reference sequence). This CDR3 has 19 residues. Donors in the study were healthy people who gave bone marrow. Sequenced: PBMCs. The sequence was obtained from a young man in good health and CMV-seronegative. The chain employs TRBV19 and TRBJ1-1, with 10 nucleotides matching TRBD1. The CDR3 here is CASSPNPGTGVLVNTEAFF. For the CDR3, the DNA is TGTGCCAGTAGTCCAAACCCCGGGACAGGGGTTTTGGTGAACACTGAAGCTTTCTTT.